This T cell receptor (beta chain) is drawn from a study of shared clonotypes between healthy human individuals. At a deep level, the assay was run. The data were produced by immunoSEQ multiplex PCR, yet TCRdb's version contains in-frame clones alone and is incomplete. This table holds 1.6 million or so clones, 98% found once. Study-wide findings and caveats: Only a few donors were included, so the genetic and exposure-history diversity represented was limited.

Turning to this clone: Its antigen remains unidentified.

Trimming took off 1 base at V and 7 bases at J, with 12 bases between the two ends. Germline CDR1 is SGHRS and CDR2 is YFSETQ. There are 14 residues in the CDR3. The genes are TRBV5-1 and TRBJ2-1; a weak D match, TRBD1 (6 bases). The receptor was isolated from a man aged 25 to 40 in good health. Sequencing was carried out using naive CD4+ T cells sorted from blood. As to subset: CD45RA+ positively selected. The CDR3 spells CASSLTGIWNEQFF. The CDR3 bases are TGCGCCAGCAGCTTGACAGGGATTTGGAATGAGCAGTTCTTC. The whole variable domain, filled in from reference TRBV5-1 and TRBJ2-1, reads KAGVTQTPRYLIKTRGQQVTLSCSPISGHRSVSWYQQTPGQGLQFLFEYFSETQRNKGNFPGRFSGRQFSNSRSEMNVSTLELGDSALYLCASSLTGIWNEQFFGPGTRLTVL.